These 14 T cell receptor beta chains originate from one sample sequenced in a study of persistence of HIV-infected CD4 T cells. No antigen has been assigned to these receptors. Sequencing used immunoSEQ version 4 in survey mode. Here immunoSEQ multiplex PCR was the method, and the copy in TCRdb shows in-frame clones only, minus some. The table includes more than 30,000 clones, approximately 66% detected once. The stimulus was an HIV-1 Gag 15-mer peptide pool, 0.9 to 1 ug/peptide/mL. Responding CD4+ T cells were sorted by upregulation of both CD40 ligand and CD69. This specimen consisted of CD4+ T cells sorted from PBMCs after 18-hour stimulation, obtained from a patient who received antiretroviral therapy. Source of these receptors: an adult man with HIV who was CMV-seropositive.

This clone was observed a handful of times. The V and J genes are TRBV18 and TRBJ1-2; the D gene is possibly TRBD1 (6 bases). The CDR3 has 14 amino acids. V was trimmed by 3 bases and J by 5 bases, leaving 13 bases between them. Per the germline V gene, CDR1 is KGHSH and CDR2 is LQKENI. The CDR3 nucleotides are TGTGCCAGCTCACCCAGGACAGAAACGTATGGCTACACCTTC. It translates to CASSPRTETYGYTF.

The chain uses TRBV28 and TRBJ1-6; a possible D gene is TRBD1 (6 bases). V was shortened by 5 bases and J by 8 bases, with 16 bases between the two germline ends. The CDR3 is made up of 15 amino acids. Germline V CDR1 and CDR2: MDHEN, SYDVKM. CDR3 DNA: TGTGCCAGCAGTCCCGTAGGGGGTCTCTATTCACCCCTCCACTTT. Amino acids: CASSPVGGLYSPLHF.

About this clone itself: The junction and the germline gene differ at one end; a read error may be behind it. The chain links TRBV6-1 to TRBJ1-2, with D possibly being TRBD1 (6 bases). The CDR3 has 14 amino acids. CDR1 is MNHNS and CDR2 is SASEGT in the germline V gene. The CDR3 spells CASREDSLNYGYTF. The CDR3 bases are TGTGCCAGCCGTGAGGACAGCCTTAACTATGGCTACACCTTC.

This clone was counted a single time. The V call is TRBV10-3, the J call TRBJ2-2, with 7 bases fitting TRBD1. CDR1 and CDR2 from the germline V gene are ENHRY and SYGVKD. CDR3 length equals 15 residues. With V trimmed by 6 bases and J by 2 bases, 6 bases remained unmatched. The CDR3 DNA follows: TGTGCCATCAGAACCGGGACAGCAAACACCGGGGAGCTGTTTTTT. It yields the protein CAIRTGTANTGELFF.

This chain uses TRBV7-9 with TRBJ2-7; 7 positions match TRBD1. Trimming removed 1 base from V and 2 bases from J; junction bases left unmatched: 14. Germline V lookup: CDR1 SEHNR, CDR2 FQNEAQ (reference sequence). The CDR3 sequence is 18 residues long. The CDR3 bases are TGTGCCAGCAGCTTAGGGGTGTTTGGGACAGTCGCTGCCTACGAGCAGTACTTC. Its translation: CASSLGVFGTVAAYEQYF.

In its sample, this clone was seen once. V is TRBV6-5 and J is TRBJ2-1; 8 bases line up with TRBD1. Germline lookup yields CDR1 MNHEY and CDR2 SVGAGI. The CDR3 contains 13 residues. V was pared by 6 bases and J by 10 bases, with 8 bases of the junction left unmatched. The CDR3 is CASSSGQAREQFF. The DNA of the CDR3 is TGTGCCAGCAGCTCGGGACAGGCCCGCGAGCAGTTCTTC.

This chain's CDR3 is CASSFSRDRTKVRAFF. For the CDR3, the DNA is TGTGCCAGCAGCTTCTCACGGGACAGGACAAAGGTGAGGGCTTTCTTT. The chain has TRBV3-1 (or the pseudogene TRBV3-2) and TRBJ1-1; TRBD1 matches at 8 bases. V gave up 5 bases and J gave up 11 bases; unmatched junction bases: 19. Germline V gene lookup returns CDR1 LGHDT and CDR2 YNNKEL (reference sequence). The CDR3 covers 16 residues.

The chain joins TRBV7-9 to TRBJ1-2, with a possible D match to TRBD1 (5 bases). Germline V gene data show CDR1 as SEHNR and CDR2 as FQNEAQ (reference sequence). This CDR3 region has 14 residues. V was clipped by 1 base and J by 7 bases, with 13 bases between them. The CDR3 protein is CASSLGQQGGGYTF. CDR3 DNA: TGTGCCAGCAGCTTAGGACAGCAAGGAGGTGGCTACACCTTC.

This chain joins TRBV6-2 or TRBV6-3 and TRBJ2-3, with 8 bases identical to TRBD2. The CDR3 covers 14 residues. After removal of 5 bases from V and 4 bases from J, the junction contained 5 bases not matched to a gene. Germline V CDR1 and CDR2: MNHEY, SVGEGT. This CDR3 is CASSTRTSSDTQYF. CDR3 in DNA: TGTGCCAGCAGTACTCGGACTAGCTCAGATACGCAGTATTTT.

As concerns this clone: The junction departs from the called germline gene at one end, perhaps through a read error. The CDR3 DNA sequence: TGTGCCAGCAGTTTGGCATACTTAGGGACAGGGGTGTCTTATACGCAGTATTTT. This codes for CASSLAYLGTGVSYTQYF. The rearrangement uses TRBV5-5 and TRBJ2-3; 10 bases map to TRBD1. Germline loops: CDR1 SGHKS, CDR2 YYEKEE (reference sequence). This CDR3 spans 18 amino acids. The full variable domain, completed using reference TRBV5-5 and TRBJ2-3, is DAGVTQSPTHLIKTRGQQVTLRCSPISGHKSVSWYQQVLGQGPQFIFQYYEKEERGRGNFPDRFSARQFPNYSSELNVNALLLGDSALYLCASSLAYLGTGVSYTQYFGPGTRLTVL.

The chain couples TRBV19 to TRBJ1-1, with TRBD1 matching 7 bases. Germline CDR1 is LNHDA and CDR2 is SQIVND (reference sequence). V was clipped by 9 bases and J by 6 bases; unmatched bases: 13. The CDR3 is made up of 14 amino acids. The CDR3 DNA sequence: TGTGCCAGCAAAAGCTCACAGGGGCCCTCTGAAGCTTTCTTT. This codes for CASKSSQGPSEAFF. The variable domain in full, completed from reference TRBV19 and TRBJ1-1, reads DGGITQSPKYLFRKEGQNVTLSCEQNLNHDAMYWYRQDPGQGLRLIYYSQIVNDFQKGDIAEGYSVSREKKESFPLTVTSAQKNPTAFYLCASKSSQGPSEAFFGQGTRLTVV.

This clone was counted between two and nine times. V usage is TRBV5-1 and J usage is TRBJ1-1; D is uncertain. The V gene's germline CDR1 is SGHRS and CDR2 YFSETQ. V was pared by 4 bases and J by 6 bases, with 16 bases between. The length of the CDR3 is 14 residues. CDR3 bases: TGCGCCAGCAGCCCAGGCCTGTCCGAAGCTGAAGCTTTCTTT. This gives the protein CASSPGLSEAEAFF.

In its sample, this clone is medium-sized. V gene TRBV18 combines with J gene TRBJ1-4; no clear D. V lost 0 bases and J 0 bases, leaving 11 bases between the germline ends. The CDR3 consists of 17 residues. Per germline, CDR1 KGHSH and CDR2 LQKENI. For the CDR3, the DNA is TGTGCCAGCTCACCACCTACAGCCGACGCAACTAATGAAAAACTGTTTTTT. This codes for CASSPPTADATNEKLFF.

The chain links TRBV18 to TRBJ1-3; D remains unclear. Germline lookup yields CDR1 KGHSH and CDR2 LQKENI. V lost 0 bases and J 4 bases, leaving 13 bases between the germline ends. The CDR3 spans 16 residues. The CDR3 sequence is CASSPPEGWAGNTIYF. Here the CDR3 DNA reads TGTGCCAGCTCACCACCGGAGGGATGGGCGGGAAACACCATATATTTT.